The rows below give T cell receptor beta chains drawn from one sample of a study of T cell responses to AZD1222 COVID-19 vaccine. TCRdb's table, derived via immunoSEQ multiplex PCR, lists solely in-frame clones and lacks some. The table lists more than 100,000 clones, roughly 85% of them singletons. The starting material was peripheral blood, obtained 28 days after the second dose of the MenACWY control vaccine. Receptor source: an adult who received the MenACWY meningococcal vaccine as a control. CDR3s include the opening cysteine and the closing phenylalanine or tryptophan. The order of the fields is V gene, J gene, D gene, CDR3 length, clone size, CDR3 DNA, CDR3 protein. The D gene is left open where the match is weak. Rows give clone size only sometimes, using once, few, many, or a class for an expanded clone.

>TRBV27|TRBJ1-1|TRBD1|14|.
TGTGCCAGCAGTTTGACAGGGGGGAACACTGAAGCTTTCTTT
CASSLTGGNTEAFF
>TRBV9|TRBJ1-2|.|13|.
TGTGCCAGCAGCGTCCTCGGGGCCTACGGCTACACCTTC
CASSVLGAYGYTF
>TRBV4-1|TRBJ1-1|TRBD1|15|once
TGCGCCAGCAGCCAATCAGGGGGATCGAACACTGAAGCTTTCTTT
CASSQSGGSNTEAFF
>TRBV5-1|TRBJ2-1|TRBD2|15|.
TGCGCCAGCAGCTTCACTAGCGGGGGATCTAATGAGCAGTTCTTC
CASSFTSGGSNEQFF
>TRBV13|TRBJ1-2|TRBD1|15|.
TGTGCCAGCAGCTTTCGGGACAGGGCCCTCTATGGCTACACCTTC
CASSFRDRALYGYTF
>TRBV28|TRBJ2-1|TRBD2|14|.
TGTGCCAGCGATCCTAGCGGCTCCTACAATGAGCAGTTCTTC
CASDPSGSYNEQFF
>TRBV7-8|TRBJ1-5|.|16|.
TGTGCCAGCAGCTTGGGAACCCTCGGCAGCAATCAGCCCCAGCATTTT
CASSLGTLGSNQPQHF
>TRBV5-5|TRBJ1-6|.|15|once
TGTGCCAGCAGCTTGGATGGGCAGATTTATTCACCCCTCCACTTT
CASSLDGQIYSPLHF
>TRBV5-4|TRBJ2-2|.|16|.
TGTGCCAGCAGCTTGGCCGGGGGGCGCAGCACCGGGGAGCTGTTTTTT
CASSLAGGRSTGELFF
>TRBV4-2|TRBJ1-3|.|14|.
TGTGCCAGCAGCCAAGGCAGGGAAGGAAGCACCATATATTTT
CASSQGREGSTIYF
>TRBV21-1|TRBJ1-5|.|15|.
TGTGCCAGCACCCGGGACAGGGGATCCAATCAGCCCCAGCATTTT
CASTRDRGSNQPQHF
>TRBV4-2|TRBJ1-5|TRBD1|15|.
TGTGCCAGCAGACCGGACAGGGAAGGGAATCAGCCCCAGCATTTT
CASRPDREGNQPQHF
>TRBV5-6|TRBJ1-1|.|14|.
TGTGCCAGCAGCTTGGAGGAGTGGGGCACTGAAGCTTTCTTT
CASSLEEWGTEAFF
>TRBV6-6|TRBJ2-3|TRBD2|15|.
TGTGCCAGCAGTCTAGCGGGAGGGGAGCCAGATACGCAGTATTTT
CASSLAGGEPDTQYF
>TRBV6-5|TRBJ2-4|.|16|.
TGTGCCAGCAGTTACCCGGATTCTATAGCCAAAAACATTCAGTACTTC
CASSYPDSIAKNIQYF
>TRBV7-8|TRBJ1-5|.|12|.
TGTGCCAGCAGCGTCTCCAATCAGCCCCAGCATTTT
CASSVSNQPQHF
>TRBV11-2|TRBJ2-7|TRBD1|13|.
TGTGCCAGCAGCTGGGACAGGGACTACGAGCAGTACTTC
CASSWDRDYEQYF
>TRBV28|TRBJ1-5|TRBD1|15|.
TGTGCCAGCAGTCCCTCAGGGGGCGGCAATCAGCCCCAGCATTTT
CASSPSGGGNQPQHF
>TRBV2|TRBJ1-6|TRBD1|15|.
TGTGCCAGCAGTGCGGAGACAGGGGGAAATTCACCCCTCCACTTT
CASSAETGGNSPLHF
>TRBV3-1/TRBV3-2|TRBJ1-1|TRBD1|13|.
TGTGCCAGCAGCTTGGGACAGGCCACTGAAGCTTTCTTT
CASSLGQATEAFF
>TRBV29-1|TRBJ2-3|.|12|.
TGCAGCGTTCGGACTAGCACAGATACGCAGTATTTT
CSVRTSTDTQYF
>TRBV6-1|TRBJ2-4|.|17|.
TGTGCCAGCAGTGAAGCCTGGAACACCCTAGCCAAAAACATTCAGTACTTC
CASSEAWNTLAKNIQYF
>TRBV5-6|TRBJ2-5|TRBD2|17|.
TGTGCCAGCAGCTTGACCGGGAGGGTCCTGAGCCGGGAGACCCAGTACTTC
CASSLTGRVLSRETQYF
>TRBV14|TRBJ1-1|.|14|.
TGTGCCAGCAGCCAAGCCTTAAGGTCTACTGAAGCTTTCTTT
CASSQALRSTEAFF
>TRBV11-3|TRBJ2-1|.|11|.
TGTGCCAGCAGCTTACTTTCTGAGCAGTTCTTC
CASSLLSEQFF